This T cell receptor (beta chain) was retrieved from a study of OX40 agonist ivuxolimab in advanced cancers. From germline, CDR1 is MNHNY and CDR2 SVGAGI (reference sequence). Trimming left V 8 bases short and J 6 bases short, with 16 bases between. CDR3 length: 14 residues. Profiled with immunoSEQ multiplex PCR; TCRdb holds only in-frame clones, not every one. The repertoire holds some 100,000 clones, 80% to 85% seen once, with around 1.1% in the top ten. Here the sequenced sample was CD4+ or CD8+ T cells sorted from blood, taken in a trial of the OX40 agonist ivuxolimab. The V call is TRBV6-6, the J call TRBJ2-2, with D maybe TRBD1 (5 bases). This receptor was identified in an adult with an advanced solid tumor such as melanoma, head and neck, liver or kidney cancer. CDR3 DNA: TGTGCCAGCCGGACAAAAGTTGGCGCCGGGGAGCTGTTTTTT. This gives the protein CASRTKVGAGELFF.